This TCR beta chain came from a study of T cell responses to AZD1222 COVID-19 vaccine. Study results and caveats: Across spike, vaccine-associated CD4 TCRs were found, dominant at 160-218 and 743-854. Sampling captured repertoires only after the peak T cell response. The breadth and depth of Spike-specific TCRs increased once two AZD1222 doses had been given.

Trimming left V 4 bases short and J 3 bases short, with 9 bases between. CDR1 and CDR2 from the germline V gene are LGHDT and YNNKEL (reference sequence). The CDR3 contains 13 residues. TCRdb keeps only in-frame clones here, not all; method: immunoSEQ multiplex PCR. In the table there are 100,000 to 150,000 clones, around 90% of which are singletons. About this clone: The antigen is unknown.

The chain employs TRBV3-1 (or the pseudogene TRBV3-2) and TRBJ1-1; D is undetermined. This specimen consisted of peripheral blood, obtained on day 0 of AZD1222 vaccination. This receptor was identified in an adult in good health. The DNA of the CDR3 is TGTGCCAGCAGCCCCTTCCGGGACACTGAAGCTTTCTTT. It yields the protein CASSPFRDTEAFF.